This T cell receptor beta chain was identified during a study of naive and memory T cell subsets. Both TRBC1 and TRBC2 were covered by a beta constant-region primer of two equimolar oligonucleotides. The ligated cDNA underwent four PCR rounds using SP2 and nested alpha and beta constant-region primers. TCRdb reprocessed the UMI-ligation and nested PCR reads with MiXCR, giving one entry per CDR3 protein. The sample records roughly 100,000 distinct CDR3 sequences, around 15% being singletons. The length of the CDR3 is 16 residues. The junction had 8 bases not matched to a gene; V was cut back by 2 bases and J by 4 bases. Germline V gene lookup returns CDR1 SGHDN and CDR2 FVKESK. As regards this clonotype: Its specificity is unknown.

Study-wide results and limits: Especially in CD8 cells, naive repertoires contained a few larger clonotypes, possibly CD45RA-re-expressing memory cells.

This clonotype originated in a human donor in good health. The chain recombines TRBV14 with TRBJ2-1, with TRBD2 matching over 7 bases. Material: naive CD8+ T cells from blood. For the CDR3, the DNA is TGTGCCAGCAGCCAACCCCGACTAGCTGAATACAATGAGCAGTTCTTC. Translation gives CASSQPRLAEYNEQFF.